This T cell receptor beta chain was obtained from a study of blood T cells in healthy people across ages. Study observations and caveats: Estimates of total diversity, which came from one million sequenced T cells, were considered to be underestimates. TCR beta diversity, measured per million T cells, fell in a roughly linear way with age. Leaving the PBMCs unsorted stopped any conclusive comparison of naive versus antigen-experienced cells.

Points on this clonotype: The antigen is unknown. The junction and the germline gene differ at one end; a read error may be behind it.

A second PCR of about 7 to 12 cycles used a sample-barcoded 5' primer and a J-beta primer mix. Each CDR3 protein gets one entry after TCRdb re-called the 5' RACE reads with MiXCR. Seen here are around 1,100,000 distinct CDR3 sequences, more than 30% observed once, and the top ten hold around 13%. There are 14 residues in the CDR3. Sample: blood. This receptor was identified in a man aged 18 to 30 in good health. V usage is TRBV12-3 or TRBV12-4 and J usage is TRBJ1-1; tentative D call: TRBD1 (6 bases). CDR3 sequence: CTSSVGGGATEAFF. The DNA of the CDR3 is TGTACCAGCAGTGTAGGAGGGGGGGCAACTGAAGCTTTCTTT.